The rows below give T cell receptor beta chains drawn from one sample of a study of blood T cell repertoires in COVID-19. The table came from immunoSEQ multiplex PCR; TCRdb's copy has only in-frame clones and leaves some out. Seen here are around 40,000 clones, just under 95% observed once, and the top ten hold more than 3.5%. Material: peripheral blood. All receptors derive from a human donor with active COVID-19. The donor label of this sample is uncertain. Each CDR3 is given with its conserved first and last residue. The order of the fields is J gene, clone size, D gene, V gene, CDR3 DNA, CDR3 protein. D genes are given only for firm matches. Where a row states a size, it is once, few, many or the class of an expanded clone; other rows omit it.

J: TRBJ2-7
size: .
D: .
V: TRBV3-1/TRBV3-2
DNA: TGTGCCAGCAGCCGAGATCTTCAAGCTAACTCCTACGAGCAGTACTTC
CDR3: CASSRDLQANSYEQYF

J: TRBJ2-2
size: once
D: TRBD1
V: TRBV7-2
DNA: TGTGCCAGCACTCGAGGGGGCCGAGACACCGGGGAGCTGTTTTTT
CDR3: CASTRGGRDTGELFF

J: TRBJ2-7
size: .
D: .
V: TRBV3-1/TRBV3-2
DNA: TGTGCCAGCAGCCAAGTAGATTACGAGCAGTACTTC
CDR3: CASSQVDYEQYF

J: TRBJ2-1
size: .
D: .
V: TRBV11-2
DNA: TGTGCCAGCAGCTTCCGGTCCGGGGACATAAGGGGGCAGTTCTTC
CDR3: CASSFRSGDIRGQFF

J: TRBJ2-7
size: .
D: .
V: TRBV6-5
DNA: TGTGCCAGCAGCCCCGGGGACTCCTACGAGCAGTACTTC
CDR3: CASSPGDSYEQYF

J: TRBJ1-2
size: .
D: TRBD1
V: TRBV6-5
DNA: TGTGCCAGCAGTTCTCCAACAGGGGGCCACTATGGCTACACCTTC
CDR3: CASSSPTGGHYGYTF

J: TRBJ1-6
size: .
D: .
V: TRBV6-5
DNA: TGTGCCAGCAGACAGGGCGCTAATTCACCCCTCCACTTT
CDR3: CASRQGANSPLHF

J: TRBJ1-5
size: .
D: TRBD1
V: TRBV7-9
DNA: TGTGCCAGCAGCTTTACAGGGGTACATCAGCCCCAGCATTTT
CDR3: CASSFTGVHQPQHF

J: TRBJ2-7
size: .
D: .
V: TRBV28
DNA: TGTGCCAGCAGTTTATTCGGCTACGAGCAGTACTTC
CDR3: CASSLFGYEQYF

J: TRBJ2-1
size: few
D: TRBD2
V: TRBV19
DNA: TGTGCCAGTAGTATAGAGGGTAGCGGGAGCTCCTACAATGAGCAGTTCTTC
CDR3: CASSIEGSGSSYNEQFF

J: TRBJ2-3
size: .
D: .
V: TRBV5-1
DNA: TGCGCCAGCAGCTTAGTCGGAGTAGGAACAGATACGCAGTATTTT
CDR3: CASSLVGVGTDTQYF

J: TRBJ2-3
size: .
D: TRBD2
V: TRBV19
DNA: TGTGCCAGTAGTTGGGGGGGGATTGGAAGTTTAAGCACAGATACGCAGTATTTT
CDR3: CASSWGGIGSLSTDTQYF

J: TRBJ1-2
size: .
D: .
V: TRBV12-5
DNA: TGTGCTAGTGGTTTGTCGTCGCGTATGGGCTACACCTTC
CDR3: CASGLSSRMGYTF

J: TRBJ2-7
size: .
D: .
V: TRBV20-1
DNA: TGCAGTGCTAGTCTACGCCATTCGGCCTACGAGCAGTACTTC
CDR3: CSASLRHSAYEQYF

J: TRBJ2-2
size: .
D: .
V: TRBV10-3
DNA: TGTGCCATCAGTGAAAGGGGCCAGCCGAACACCGGGGAGCTGTTTTTT
CDR3: CAISERGQPNTGELFF

J: TRBJ2-7
size: .
D: .
V: TRBV6-5
DNA: TGTGCCAGCAGCCTAAACTACGAGCAGTACTTC
CDR3: CASSLNYEQYF

J: TRBJ2-7
size: once
D: .
V: TRBV7-2
DNA: TGTGCCAGCAGCTTAGCCCTCGAGCAGTACTTC
CDR3: CASSLALEQYF

J: TRBJ1-6
size: .
D: .
V: TRBV20-1
DNA: TGCAGTGCTAGTTCCTTGATGGGCTTGAATTCACCCCTCCACTTT
CDR3: CSASSLMGLNSPLHF

J: TRBJ2-7
size: .
D: TRBD1
V: TRBV9
DNA: TGTGCCAGCAGCATTGGACAGGCGTCCTCCTACGAGCAGTACTTC
CDR3: CASSIGQASSYEQYF

J: TRBJ2-7
size: .
D: TRBD2
V: TRBV10-3
DNA: TGTGCCATCAGTGAATTGTCTAGCGGGACCTCCTACGAGCAGTACTTC
CDR3: CAISELSSGTSYEQYF

J: TRBJ2-1
size: once
D: TRBD1
V: TRBV18
DNA: TGTGCCAGCTCACTAGGGACAGGGAGCACGAATGAGCAGTTCTTC
CDR3: CASSLGTGSTNEQFF

J: TRBJ2-6
size: .
D: TRBD2
V: TRBV10-3
DNA: TGTGCCATCAGTGAGTACCCGGGGGGAGCTGGGGCCAACGTCCTGACTTTC
CDR3: CAISEYPGGAGANVLTF

J: TRBJ1-5
size: .
D: .
V: TRBV2
DNA: TGTGCCAGCAGACCGGGACTGCCCCAGCCCCAGCATTTT
CDR3: CASRPGLPQPQHF

J: TRBJ2-3
size: .
D: TRBD1
V: TRBV6-2/TRBV6-3
DNA: TGTGCCAGCAGTGTTAAGGGGGCCGGGGCAGATACGCAGTATTTT
CDR3: CASSVKGAGADTQYF

J: TRBJ1-3
size: .
D: TRBD1
V: TRBV11-3
DNA: TGTGCCAGCAGTTCAGGGGGCGGCGGCTCTGGAAACACCATATATTTT
CDR3: CASSSGGGGSGNTIYF

J: TRBJ1-6
size: .
D: TRBD1
V: TRBV3-1/TRBV3-2
DNA: TGTGCCAGCAGCCAAGATTGGGCGGACAGGGGGGAGGATTCACCCTTCCACTTT
CDR3: CASSQDWADRGEDSPFHF

J: TRBJ2-7
size: .
D: TRBD2
V: TRBV11-2
DNA: TGTGCCAGCAGCGGGGGACTAGTCCCCTACGAGCAGTACTTC
CDR3: CASSGGLVPYEQYF

J: TRBJ2-7
size: .
D: .
V: TRBV14
DNA: TGTGCCAGCAGCCAAGGGGCGGGAAGGATCTACTACGAGCAGTACTTC
CDR3: CASSQGAGRIYYEQYF

J: TRBJ2-7
size: .
D: .
V: TRBV19
DNA: TGTGCCAGTAGTATAGTTGCGGCGTCCTACGAGCAGTACTTC
CDR3: CASSIVAASYEQYF

J: TRBJ2-1
size: .
D: TRBD2
V: TRBV5-6
DNA: TGTGCCAGCAGAATACAACTAGCGACGGAGGAGTTCTTC
CDR3: CASRIQLATEEFF

J: TRBJ2-3
size: .
D: TRBD1
V: TRBV7-9
DNA: TGTGCCAGCAGCTTAGTTGCAGGGGGCCCAGATACGCAGTATTTT
CDR3: CASSLVAGGPDTQYF

J: TRBJ1-1
size: .
D: TRBD1
V: TRBV6-5
DNA: TGTGCCAGCAGCGATCACAGGGGAGGCACTGAAGCTTTCTTT
CDR3: CASSDHRGGTEAFF

J: TRBJ2-2
size: .
D: .
V: TRBV19
DNA: TGTGCCAGTAGCCCCGGGGTTACCGGGGAGCTGTTTTTT
CDR3: CASSPGVTGELFF

J: TRBJ1-2
size: .
D: TRBD1
V: TRBV29-1
DNA: TGCCTCGCGGGACAGGGATCCGACTATGGCTACACCTTC
CDR3: CLAGQGSDYGYTF

J: TRBJ1-3
size: .
D: TRBD1
V: TRBV19
DNA: TGTGCCAGTAGTAGCCGACAGGGGTCTGCTGGAAACACCATATATTTT
CDR3: CASSSRQGSAGNTIYF

J: TRBJ1-4
size: .
D: .
V: TRBV9
DNA: TGTGCCAGCAGCGTTCACGCAGGGGATGAAAAACTGTTTTTT
CDR3: CASSVHAGDEKLFF

J: TRBJ2-4
size: .
D: .
V: TRBV10-3
DNA: TGTGCCACACGTCAACAGGGCGAGGCGGCCAAAAACATTCAGTACTTC
CDR3: CATRQQGEAAKNIQYF

J: TRBJ1-1
size: .
D: TRBD1
V: TRBV2
DNA: TGTGCCAGCAGTGAAGGCCGCAGGGGGATTGAAGCTTTCTTT
CDR3: CASSEGRRGIEAFF

J: TRBJ2-5
size: .
D: TRBD2
V: TRBV10-2
DNA: TGCGCCAGCGGCTTAGCGGGGGGGTTAGGGGAGACCCAGTACTTC
CDR3: CASGLAGGLGETQYF

J: TRBJ2-3
size: .
D: .
V: TRBV4-2
DNA: TGTGCCAGCAGCCAGACTACCGACCCAGATACGCAGTATTTT
CDR3: CASSQTTDPDTQYF